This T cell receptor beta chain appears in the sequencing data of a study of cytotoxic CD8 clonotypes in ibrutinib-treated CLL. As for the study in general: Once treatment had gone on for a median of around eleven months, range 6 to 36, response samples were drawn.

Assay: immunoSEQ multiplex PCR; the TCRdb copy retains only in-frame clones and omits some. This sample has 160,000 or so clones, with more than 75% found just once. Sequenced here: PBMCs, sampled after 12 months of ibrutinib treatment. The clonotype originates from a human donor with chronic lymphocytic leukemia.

Here the CDR3 DNA reads TGTGCCAGCAGCCAAGATTTGTCCGGGAGGTGGTATGCTTTCTTT. Residues: CASSQDLSGRWYAFF. The genes are TRBV4-2 and TRBJ1-1; no clear D. This CDR3 spans 15 amino acids. Germline lookup yields CDR1 LGHNA and CDR2 YNFKEQ. Trimming pared 0 bases from V and 11 bases from J, leaving 19 bases between.